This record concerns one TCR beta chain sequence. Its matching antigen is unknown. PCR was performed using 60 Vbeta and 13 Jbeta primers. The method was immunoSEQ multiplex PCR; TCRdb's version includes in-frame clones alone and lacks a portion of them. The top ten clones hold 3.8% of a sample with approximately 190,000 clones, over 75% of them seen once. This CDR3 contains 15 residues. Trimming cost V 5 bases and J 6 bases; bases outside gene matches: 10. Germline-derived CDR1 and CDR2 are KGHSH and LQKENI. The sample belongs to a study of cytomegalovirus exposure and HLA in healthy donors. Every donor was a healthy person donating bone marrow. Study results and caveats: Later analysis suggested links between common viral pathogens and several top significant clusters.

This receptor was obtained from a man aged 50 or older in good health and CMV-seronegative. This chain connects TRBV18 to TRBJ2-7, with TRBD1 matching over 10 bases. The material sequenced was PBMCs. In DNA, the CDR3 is TGTGCCAGCTCATCCCGGGACAGGGGTCCCCTCGAGCAGTACTTC. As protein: CASSSRDRGPLEQYF.